The 18 T cell receptor beta chains below come from one sample, sequenced in a study of CD8 T cells in Susac syndrome. RNA in amounts of about 0.45 to 1 ug was reverse transcribed with random hexamers. In TCRdb, the immunoSEQ multiplex PCR reads were re-called with MiXCR into one record per CDR3 protein. The data show more than 150,000 distinct CDR3 sequences, roughly 95% seen once. Material: CD4+ T cells from PBMCs. These TCRs come from a human donor with Susac syndrome.

This clonotype was observed once. The genes are TRBV19 and TRBJ2-7; perhaps TRBD1 as D (6 bases). V gave up 9 bases and J gave up 2 bases, with 20 bases separating them. This CDR3 has 15 amino acids. CDR1 is LNHDA, CDR2 SQIVND, per germline (reference sequence). The CDR3 nucleotides read TGTGCCAGCGAGACAGGACCACCCAAGGCCTACGAGCAGTACTTC. This encodes CASETGPPKAYEQYF.

The chain recombines TRBV6-5 with TRBJ2-5; weak D call: TRBD2 (6 bases). In germline, CDR1 is MNHEY, CDR2 SVGAGI. V was cut by 10 bases and J by 1 base, with 16 bases left in between. The CDR3 spans 14 residues. The CDR3 here is CATGTGTFQETQYF. CDR3 bases: TGTGCCACCGGCACCGGGACTTTCCAAGAGACCCAGTACTTC.

V and J are TRBV3-1 and TRBJ2-3, with 10 nucleotides matching TRBD2. CDR3 length: 15 amino acids. Germline-derived CDR1 and CDR2 are LGHDT and YNNKEL (reference sequence). Trimming removed 0 bases from V and 10 bases from J; junction bases left unmatched: 7. The CDR3 DNA reads TGTGCCAGCAGCCAAGATTCTAGCGGGGGTCCTTCGCAGTATTTT. It yields the protein CASSQDSSGGPSQYF.

This rearrangement joins TRBV12-3 or TRBV12-4 to TRBJ1-1; D gene ambiguous. The germline V and J ends were trimmed by 4 bases and 7 bases, with 10 bases remaining between them. The CDR3 sequence is 12 residues long. CDR3 region: CASSYDGFEAFF. In DNA form, the CDR3 reads TGTGCCAGCAGTTACGACGGATTTGAAGCTTTCTTT.

The chain couples TRBV5-1 to TRBJ1-1, with D maybe TRBD1 (5 bases). Per germline, CDR1 SGHRS and CDR2 YFSETQ. V was cut by 4 bases and J by 0 bases, with 10 bases left in between. This CDR3 is 14 amino acids long. The CDR3: CASSPTGVNTEAFF. In DNA, the CDR3 is TGCGCCAGCAGCCCGACGGGGGTGAACACTGAAGCTTTCTTT.

The rearrangement links TRBV16 to TRBJ1-4; D is ambiguous. Germline V CDR1 and CDR2: KGHSY, FQNENV. V shed 3 bases and J shed 4 bases, with 12 bases lying between them. There are 15 residues in the CDR3. For the CDR3, the DNA is TGTGCCAGCAGCCACCCGGTGCGGGATAATGAAAAACTGTTTTTT. The encoded protein is CASSHPVRDNEKLFF.

This chain joins TRBV30 and TRBJ2-2; tentatively, D is TRBD1 (5 bases). V dropped 4 bases and J dropped 5 bases, with 14 bases sitting between them. This CDR3 contains 14 residues. The V gene's germline CDR1 is GTSNPN and CDR2 SVGIG (reference sequence). This CDR3 reads CAWTRTRQTGELFF. CDR3 bases: TGTGCCTGGACTCGGACAAGACAAACCGGGGAGCTGTTTTTT.

The gene calls are TRBV5-1 and TRBJ2-5, with 10 bases identical to TRBD2. The CDR3 spans 16 residues. Germline V gene data show CDR1 as SGHRS and CDR2 as YFSETQ. The V gene end was trimmed by 4 bases and the J gene end by 0 bases; junction bases not matched to a gene: 6. The CDR3 DNA sequence: TGCGCCAGCAGCCTGACTAGCGGGCGAAACCAAGAGACCCAGTACTTC. It codes for CASSLTSGRNQETQYF.

Written as DNA, the CDR3 is TGTGCCAGCACCTATCGGCGATCCAATGAAAAACTGTTTTTT. It is translated as CASTYRRSNEKLFF. This rearrangement joins TRBV2 to TRBJ1-4, with D hard to call. This CDR3 comprises 14 residues. From germline, CDR1 is SNHLY and CDR2 FYNNEI. Deletions cut 7 bases from V and 5 bases from J, with 14 bases between.

The V call is TRBV7-2, the J call TRBJ2-3; D call uncertain. This CDR3 contains 15 residues. Germline CDR1 reads SGHTA; CDR2 reads FQGNSA. V gave up 1 base and J gave up 3 bases, with 11 bases separating them. CDR3 sequence reads: CASSLDPVATDTQYF. The CDR3 DNA follows: TGTGCCAGCAGCTTAGATCCGGTAGCAACAGATACGCAGTATTTT.

This clonotype was found once. V is TRBV20-1 and J is TRBJ2-1, with D perhaps matching TRBD1 (5 bases). Germline values: CDR1 DFQATT, CDR2 SNEGSKA (reference sequence). V was shortened by 6 bases and J by 3 bases, with 15 bases between the two germline ends. CDR3 length: 14 residues. The CDR3 coding sequence is TGCAGTGCGAGACCGACAGCGCTCTACAATGAGCAGTTCTTC. Protein product: CSARPTALYNEQFF.

V gene TRBV3-1 combines with J gene TRBJ1-2, with TRBD1 identical over 10 bases. The CDR3 runs 14 residues. V was pared by 4 bases and J by 7 bases, with 6 bases of the junction left unmatched. Germline loops: CDR1 LGHDT, CDR2 YNNKEL (reference sequence). CDR3 region: CASSPLDRGSGYTF. Here the CDR3 DNA reads TGTGCCAGCAGCCCCTTGGACAGGGGGAGTGGCTACACCTTC.

The chain links TRBV18 to TRBJ1-1, with 7 bases that match TRBD1. Germline V CDR1 and CDR2: KGHSH, LQKENI. J was trimmed by 3 bases and V by 1 base; bases with no gene match: 5. The CDR3 covers 15 residues. As DNA, the CDR3 is TGTGCCAGCTCACCACACCGGGACAGATACACTGAAGCTTTCTTT. It translates to CASSPHRDRYTEAFF.

With regard to this clonotype: At one boundary the junction diverges from the germline segment, which might be a read error. The V and J genes are TRBV29-1 and TRBJ1-2; D is uncertain. Germline values: CDR1 SQVTM, CDR2 ANQGSEA. The CDR3 extends over 11 amino acids. The CDR3 sequence is CSVEETGGYTF. In nucleotides, the CDR3 is TGCAGCGTGGAAGAAACGGGGGGCTACACCTTC.

The V call is TRBV28, the J call TRBJ1-2, with D unresolved. Between the trimmed V and J ends, which lost 5 bases and 4 bases, there was a span of 14 bases. This CDR3 is built from 14 residues. CDR1 and CDR2 from the germline V gene are MDHEN and SYDVKM. Here the CDR3 DNA reads TGTGCCAGCAGTCCCCAGGTGGTAGGCTATGGCTACACCTTC. Translated, it gives CASSPQVVGYGYTF.

The chain has TRBV7-8 and TRBJ1-2; D gene uncertain. The V end was cut by 1 base, the J end by 0 bases, with 18 bases between. CDR1 and CDR2 from the germline V gene are SGHVS and FQNEAQ. The CDR3 extends over 18 amino acids. This CDR3 reads CASSLVPGSPQTNYGYTF. In nucleotides, the CDR3 is TGTGCCAGCAGCTTAGTTCCTGGCAGCCCGCAGACTAACTATGGCTACACCTTC.

The chain uses TRBV4-3 and TRBJ1-4; D gene unclear. Between the trimmed V and J ends, which lost 0 bases and 8 bases, there was a span of 7 bases. The germline gives CDR1 LGHNA, CDR2 YSLEER. The CDR3 covers 13 residues. CDR3 in amino acids: CASSQDRREKLFF. The CDR3, as DNA: TGCGCCAGCAGCCAAGACCGAAGAGAAAAACTGTTTTTT.

The rearrangement links TRBV29-1 to TRBJ2-2; D is perhaps TRBD1 (6 bases). Germline V lookup: CDR1 SQVTM, CDR2 ANQGSEA. This CDR3 spans 13 amino acids. V was trimmed by 3 bases and J by 2 bases, leaving 7 bases between them. CDR3 sequence reads: CSVDRGNTGELFF. The CDR3 nucleotides read TGCAGCGTTGACAGGGGAAACACCGGGGAGCTGTTTTTT.